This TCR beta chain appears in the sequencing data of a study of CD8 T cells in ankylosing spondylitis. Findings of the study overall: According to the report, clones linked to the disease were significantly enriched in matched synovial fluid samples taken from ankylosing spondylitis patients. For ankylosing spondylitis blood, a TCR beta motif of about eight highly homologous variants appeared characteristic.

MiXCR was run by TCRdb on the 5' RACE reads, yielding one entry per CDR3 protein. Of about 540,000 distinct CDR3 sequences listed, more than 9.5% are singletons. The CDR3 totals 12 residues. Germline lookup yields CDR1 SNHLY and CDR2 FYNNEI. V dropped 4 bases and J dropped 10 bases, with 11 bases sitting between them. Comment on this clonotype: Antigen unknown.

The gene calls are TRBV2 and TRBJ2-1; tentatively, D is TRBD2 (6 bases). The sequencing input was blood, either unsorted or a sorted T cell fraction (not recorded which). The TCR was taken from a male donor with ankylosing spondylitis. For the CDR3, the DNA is TGTGCCAGCAGTGGGGACTCGGCCGAGCAGTTCTTC. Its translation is CASSGDSAEQFF.